Listed here are 24 T cell receptor beta chains from one sample, sequenced in a study of blood T cell repertoires in COVID-19. Sequencing was performed with immunoSEQ multiplex PCR; in TCRdb, only in-frame clones are kept and a portion is missing. The sample lists around 180,000 clones, about 85% seen once, with 9.8% in the top ten. Material for sequencing was peripheral blood. The receptors here all came from a woman of 80 years or more with acute or convalescent COVID-19.

This chain links TRBV12-3 or TRBV12-4 with TRBJ1-5; no firm D call. This CDR3 is built from 13 residues. V gave up 6 bases and J gave up 4 bases, with 10 bases separating them. CDR3 sequence reads: CASSESPNQPQHF. The CDR3 coding sequence is TGTGCCAGCAGCGAGAGCCCAAATCAGCCCCAGCATTTT.

This chain joins TRBV2 and TRBJ1-4, with a tentative D call TRBD1 (5 bases). V shed 8 bases and J shed 3 bases, with 19 bases lying between them. The CDR3 has 16 amino acids. The germline gives CDR1 SNHLY, CDR2 FYNNEI. The CDR3 loop is CASLVGVRTPNEKLFF. In DNA form, the CDR3 reads TGTGCCAGCCTAGTAGGGGTCCGCACACCTAATGAAAAACTGTTTTTT.

The chain employs TRBV25-1 and TRBJ1-4, with D perhaps matching TRBD1 (5 bases). Deletions cut 2 bases from V and 4 bases from J, with 14 bases between. Germline V gene lookup returns CDR1 MGHDK and CDR2 SYGVNS. The CDR3 covers 16 residues. The CDR3 protein is CASSEDFRAGNEKLFF. CDR3 bases: TGTGCCAGCAGTGAAGATTTCAGGGCCGGTAATGAAAAACTGTTTTTT. Full variable domain (remainder filled in from reference TRBV25-1 and TRBJ1-4): EADIYQTPRYLVIGTGKKITLECSQTMGHDKMYWYQQDPGMELHLIHYSYGVNSTEKGDLSSESTVSRIRTEHFPLTLESARPSHTSQYLCASSEDFRAGNEKLFFGSGTQLSVL.

The rearrangement joins TRBV7-9 to TRBJ1-4, with D maybe TRBD1 (5 bases). This CDR3 is 15 amino acids long. Germline lookup yields CDR1 SEHNR and CDR2 FQNEAQ (reference sequence). V lost 7 bases and J 1 base, leaving 13 bases between the germline ends. The DNA of the CDR3 is TGTGCCAGCACCGTAGCTGGACAAACTAATGAAAAACTGTTTTTT. Encoded protein: CASTVAGQTNEKLFF.

This clone was seen once. V gene TRBV21-1 combines with J gene TRBJ1-5; the table's D call TRBD1 went unverified against the DNA. TRBV21-1 is a documented pseudogene. There are 17 residues in the CDR3. The CDR3 coding sequence is TGTGCCAGCAGCAAAGAGAAACAGGGCCCTAGCAATCAGCCCCAGCATTTT. This codes for CASSKEKQGPSNQPQHF.

This chain links TRBV18 with TRBJ1-5; 7 nucleotides match TRBD1. The germline gives CDR1 KGHSH, CDR2 LQKENI. J was trimmed by 0 bases and V by 3 bases; bases with no gene match: 5. This CDR3 has 16 amino acids. The CDR3 loop is CASSPSTGNSNQPQHF. Here the CDR3 DNA reads TGTGCCAGCTCACCCTCGACAGGGAATAGCAATCAGCCCCAGCATTTT. Drawing the rest from reference TRBV18 and TRBJ1-5, the complete variable domain is NAGVMQNPRHLVRRRGQEARLRCSPMKGHSHVYWYRQLPEEGLKFMVYLQKENIIDESGMPKERFSAEFPKEGPSILRIQQVVRGDSAAYFCASSPSTGNSNQPQHFGDGTRLSIL.

In its sample, this clone was seen once. The chain uses TRBV5-4 and TRBJ2-3; 13 bases map to TRBD2. After removal of 4 bases from V and 4 bases from J, the junction contained 6 bases not matched to a gene. The CDR3 length is 16 residues. The germline gives CDR1 SGHNT, CDR2 YYREEE (reference sequence). CDR3 protein: CASSATSGRPPDTQYF. CDR3 sequence (DNA): TGTGCCAGCAGCGCGACTAGCGGGAGGCCTCCAGATACGCAGTATTTT. The whole variable domain, remainder taken from reference TRBV5-4 and TRBJ2-3, is ETGVTQSPTHLIKTRGQQVTLRCSSQSGHNTVSWYQQALGQGPQFIFQYYREEENGRGNFPPRFSGLQFPNYSSELNVNALELDDSALYLCASSATSGRPPDTQYFGPGTRLTVL.

This chain uses TRBV7-2 with TRBJ2-7; a possible D gene is TRBD2 (7 bases). The CDR3 runs 16 residues. V gave up 0 bases and J gave up 4 bases, with 16 bases separating them. The germline CDR1 and CDR2 sequences are SGHTA and FQGNSA. CDR3 nucleotides: TGTGCCAGCAGCTTAGCTGGGGGGGCCACCCTATACGAGCAGTACTTC. Its protein is CASSLAGGATLYEQYF.

The chain is built from TRBV6-5 and TRBJ1-5; D not certain. Trimming removed 6 bases at V and 0 bases at J, with 6 bases between. The CDR3 is 13 residues long. Germline CDR1 and CDR2: MNHEY and SVGAGI. CDR3 residues: CASSFYSNQPQHF. The CDR3 region has the DNA TGTGCCAGCAGCTTTTATAGCAATCAGCCCCAGCATTTT.

This clone was seen only a few times. V and J are TRBV5-1 and TRBJ2-2; a weak D match, TRBD1 (6 bases). V gave up 5 bases and J gave up 4 bases, with 18 bases separating them. Germline CDR1 reads SGHRS; CDR2 reads YFSETQ. The CDR3 loop spans 16 amino acids. The CDR3 DNA follows: TGCGCCAGCAGTCCTCGGGGCAGGGGTGGCACCGGGGAGCTGTTTTTT. The encoded protein is CASSPRGRGGTGELFF.

The chain joins TRBV6-5 to TRBJ2-5; D perhaps matches TRBD2 (6 bases). The CDR3 contains 12 residues. Germline CDR1 is MNHEY and CDR2 is SVGAGI. Trimming stripped 8 bases from V and 5 bases from J, with 12 bases between. The CDR3 sequence is CASGGKGETQYF. The DNA for the CDR3 is TGTGCCAGCGGGGGGAAAGGGGAGACCCAGTACTTC.

The chain uses TRBV3-1 (or the pseudogene TRBV3-2) and TRBJ2-7; D remains ambiguous. In germline, CDR1 is LGHDT, CDR2 YNNKEL (reference sequence). Trimming pared 0 bases from V and 4 bases from J, leaving 13 bases between. This CDR3 contains 15 residues. Here the CDR3 DNA reads TGTGCCAGCAGCCAAGAGGCCTCGGGTTCTTACGAGCAGTACTTC. It specifies CASSQEASGSYEQYF.

The CDR3 nucleotides are TGCGCCAGCAGCTTGGTGGCAGGCAGCTCCTACGAGCAGTACTTC. It specifies CASSLVAGSSYEQYF. This rearrangement joins TRBV5-1 to TRBJ2-7; D is ambiguous. V lost 0 bases to trimming and J lost 0 bases, with 10 bases between them. This CDR3 contains 15 residues. CDR1 is SGHRS, CDR2 YFSETQ, per germline.

The V gene is TRBV7-2, the J gene TRBJ2-1; a weak D match, TRBD2 (7 bases). Germline loops: CDR1 SGHTA, CDR2 FQGNSA. Trimming left V 5 bases short and J 1 base short, with 15 bases between. This CDR3 has 16 amino acids. CDR3 coding DNA: TGTGCCAGCAGCCCCGAAGGGGGGGGATCCTACAATGAGCAGTTCTTC. Protein product: CASSPEGGGSYNEQFF.

The rearrangement uses TRBV7-9 and TRBJ2-3; TRBD2 matches 7 bases. The CDR3 sequence is 13 residues long. Germline CDR1 and CDR2: SEHNR and FQNEAQ (reference sequence). Losses at the gene ends were 11 bases for V and 4 bases for J; bases not matched to a gene: 9. The CDR3 loop reads CAGRAGASDTQYF. CDR3 nucleotide sequence: TGTGCCGGACGGGCGGGAGCATCAGATACGCAGTATTTT.

The rearrangement joins TRBV2 to TRBJ1-1, with D possibly being TRBD1 (5 bases). CDR1 and CDR2 (germline): SNHLY, FYNNEI. V was shortened by 6 bases and J by 6 bases, with 20 bases between the two germline ends. The CDR3 contains 15 residues. CDR3: CASRRDAGLKSEAFF. CDR3 coding DNA: TGTGCCAGCAGGCGGGACGCGGGGCTGAAGTCTGAAGCTTTCTTT.

This chain connects TRBV11-3 to TRBJ1-4; 11 bases are shared with TRBD1. The CDR3 contains 16 residues. V dropped 5 bases and J dropped 1; count of bases not matched to a gene: 3. CDR1 is SGHNT and CDR2 is YENEEA in the germline V gene. The CDR3 protein is CASSPGQGETNEKLFF. In DNA, the CDR3 is TGTGCCAGCAGCCCGGGACAGGGGGAAACTAATGAAAAACTGTTTTTT.

The chain joins TRBV7-8 to TRBJ1-1; D uncertain. This CDR3 comprises 14 residues. Germline lookup yields CDR1 SGHVS and CDR2 FQNEAQ. Trimming removed 5 bases from V and 1 base from J, with 11 bases in between. The CDR3 loop reads CASSPARRNTEAFF. CDR3 nucleotide sequence: TGTGCCAGCAGCCCGGCGCGGCGGAACACTGAAGCTTTCTTT.

The chain joins TRBV3-1 (or the pseudogene TRBV3-2) to TRBJ1-5; D gene unclear. The germline CDR1 and CDR2 sequences are LGHDT and YNNKEL (reference sequence). This CDR3 region has 18 residues. V was pared by 2 bases and J by 3 bases, with 20 bases between. This CDR3 reads CASSQPPDQRSLNQPQHF. CDR3 coding DNA: TGTGCCAGCAGCCAACCCCCCGATCAGAGGTCCCTCAATCAGCCCCAGCATTTT.

This chain links TRBV7-9 with TRBJ2-2, with TRBD1 matching over 11 bases. The CDR3 sequence is 16 residues long. Per germline, CDR1 SEHNR and CDR2 FQNEAQ (reference sequence). The J segment lost 6 bases and the V segment lost 5 bases, leaving 8 bases of the junction unmatched. In nucleotides, the CDR3 is TGTGCCAGCAGCATGGACAGGGGGCTCTCTCCCGGGGAGCTGTTTTTT. This encodes CASSMDRGLSPGELFF.

J is TRBJ1-1 and V is TRBV29-1; TRBD1 matches at 8 bases. V trimming: 7 bases; J trimming: 0 bases; junction bases outside the gene matches: 4. The CDR3 has 13 amino acids. Per germline, CDR1 SQVTM and CDR2 ANQGSEA. CDR3 coding DNA: TGCAGCGGGAGCAGGGGGCTGAACACTGAAGCTTTCTTT. Protein: CSGSRGLNTEAFF.

The chain carries TRBV12-5 and TRBJ2-7; 7 bases are shared with TRBD2. This CDR3 has 14 amino acids. The junction had 11 bases not matched to a gene; V was cut back by 5 bases and J by 7 bases. Germline lookup yields CDR1 LGHNT and CDR2 FRNRAP. In DNA form, the CDR3 reads TGTGCTAGTGGTACTCAGGGTTTGGGGGGGGAGCAGTACTTC. Translation gives CASGTQGLGGEQYF.

The chain links TRBV9 to TRBJ1-2; D possibly corresponds to TRBD1 (6 bases). Germline V gene data show CDR1 as SGDLS and CDR2 as YYNGEE. Between the trimmed V and J ends, which lost 3 bases and 0 bases, there was a span of 9 bases. The CDR3 covers 14 residues. CDR3 coding DNA: TGTGCCAGCAGCGGGACAGCACCTAACTATGGCTACACCTTC. Its protein is CASSGTAPNYGYTF.

The table lists this clone with many counts. V gene TRBV6-2 or TRBV6-3 combines with J gene TRBJ2-7; D not resolved. CDR3 length: 13 amino acids. The germline gives CDR1 MNHEY, CDR2 SVGEGT. Trimming left V 2 bases short and J 5 bases short, with 10 bases between. CDR3 in amino acids: CASSYRRFDEQYF. The CDR3 DNA follows: TGTGCCAGCAGTTACCGCAGGTTCGACGAGCAGTACTTC.